This TCR beta chain appears in the sequencing data of a study of early T cells in non-severe SARS-CoV-2 infection. Individual cDNA molecules were tagged with unique molecular identifiers. TCRdb reanalysed the 5' RACE reads using MiXCR and keeps one entry per CDR3 protein. The sample gives tens of thousands of distinct CDR3 sequences, more than 3.5% of which show up once; 7.5% to 10% is in the top ten. The V end was cut by 3 bases, the J end by 4 bases, with 13 bases between. The V gene's germline CDR1 is SGHNT and CDR2 YYREEE (reference sequence). This CDR3 region has 15 residues. This clonotype was counted many times.

Sequenced: whole blood. V usage is TRBV5-4 and J usage is TRBJ2-2; D possibly corresponds to TRBD2 (5 bases). The receptor comes from an adult who was a healthcare worker with PCR-confirmed SARS-CoV-2 infection or an uninfected control (not recorded which). Here the CDR3 DNA reads TGTGCCAGCAGCTCCCCGGGGTTGTCCACCGGGGAGCTGTTTTTT. This sequence encodes CASSSPGLSTGELFF.